This passage covers 8 T cell receptor beta chains from one sample sequenced in a study of blood T cell repertoires in COVID-19. The repertoire was sequenced with immunoSEQ multiplex PCR; TCRdb's copy has only in-frame clones and lacks some. The data show around 290,000 clones, about 89% seen once. Sample: peripheral blood. These receptors were obtained from a woman aged 45-65 years who had recovered from COVID-19.

The chain is built from TRBV27 and TRBJ2-1; 9 positions agree with TRBD1. The CDR3 sequence is 14 residues long. The trim removed 9 bases at V and 5 bases at J, leaving 8 bases unmatched. CDR1 and CDR2 (germline): MNHEY, SMNVEV (reference sequence). In DNA, the CDR3 is TGTGCCAGTACTCTCGGGACAGGGAACAATGAGCAGTTCTTC. Protein product: CASTLGTGNNEQFF.

This clone showed up just once. The J gene is TRBJ2-3, the V gene TRBV6-5, with TRBD2 matching over 8 bases. J lost 5 bases, V lost 7 bases, and 8 bases had no gene match. Germline CDR1 and CDR2: MNHEY and SVGAGI. This CDR3 is built from 14 residues. CDR3: CASTFDRGGDTQYF. The CDR3 nucleotides are TGTGCCAGCACATTCGACCGGGGGGGAGATACGCAGTATTTT.

The chain employs TRBV18 and TRBJ2-3; 9 bases map to TRBD1. Per germline, CDR1 KGHSH and CDR2 LQKENI. Trimming took 2 bases from V and 3 from J; bases not matched to a gene: 6. The CDR3 totals 16 residues. The CDR3 bases are TGTGCCAGCTCACCAGTGACAGGGGGTCTGACAGATACGCAGTATTTT. Translating gives CASSPVTGGLTDTQYF. Using reference TRBV18 and TRBJ2-3 for the parts outside the CDR3, the full variable domain is NAGVMQNPRHLVRRRGQEARLRCSPMKGHSHVYWYRQLPEEGLKFMVYLQKENIIDESGMPKERFSAEFPKEGPSILRIQQVVRGDSAAYFCASSPVTGGLTDTQYFGPGTRLTVL.

CDR3 sequence (DNA): TGTGCCAGCAGCGTGAGACAGGCGAACACCGGGGAGCTGTTTTTT. It specifies CASSVRQANTGELFF. This chain connects TRBV9 to TRBJ2-2, with D perhaps matching TRBD1 (6 bases). V was clipped by 2 bases and J by 0 bases, with 8 bases between them. Germline values: CDR1 SGDLS, CDR2 YYNGEE. The CDR3 has 15 amino acids.

The chain is built from TRBV5-1 and TRBJ1-4, with no clear D. Trimming removed 3 bases at V and 0 bases at J, with 12 bases between. Germline V lookup: CDR1 SGHRS, CDR2 YFSETQ. There are 16 residues in the CDR3. The CDR3 DNA is TGCGCCAGCAGCTACGACAATGTTGCAACTAATGAAAAACTGTTTTTT. Its translation is CASSYDNVATNEKLFF.

This chain uses TRBV27 with TRBJ2-5; D is possibly TRBD1 (5 bases). CDR1 is MNHEY and CDR2 is SMNVEV in the germline V gene (reference sequence). Between the trimmed V and J ends, which lost 2 bases and 1 base, there was a span of 11 bases. The CDR3 is 15 residues long. The CDR3 protein is CASSLTGRIQETQYF. The CDR3 DNA is TGTGCCAGCAGTTTAACAGGACGGATCCAAGAGACCCAGTACTTC.

In this sample, this clone turned up once. The DNA is omitted, as the CDR3 cannot be located on it reliably, and the CDR3 follows TCRdb's listing. V is TRBV19 and J is TRBJ2-1; the table gives TRBD2 as D, unverified against the DNA. The germline gives CDR1 LNHDA, CDR2 SQIVND (reference sequence). Counting both end residues, the CDR3 totals 15 amino acids. CDR3 amino acids: CASTSGTSGAMRQFF.

Note on this clone: This sample also contains other DNA sequences that code for the same CDR3. V gene TRBV19 combines with J gene TRBJ1-1, with 7 bases aligning to TRBD1. The CDR3 is made up of 13 amino acids. Germline loops: CDR1 LNHDA, CDR2 SQIVND (reference sequence). V dropped 3 bases and J dropped 4; count of bases not matched to a gene: 2. This CDR3 reads CASSINRGTEAFF. The DNA of the CDR3 is TGTGCCAGTAGTATCAACAGGGGCACTGAAGCTTTCTTT.